This record covers a single T cell receptor (beta chain). These data originate in a study of blood T cell repertoires in COVID-19. Study overall: Sites in the United States, Italy and Spain provided acute and convalescent COVID-19 samples. PBMCs, B-cell-depleted T cells, or T cells were the source of the cDNA or gDNA that made up the material.

Authors' data handling: Estimation of nucleated cell counts relied on the amplification of reference gene primers. Assay used: immunoSEQ multiplex PCR; TCRdb lists only in-frame clones, some missing. V and J calls and clone size come straight from that table; D and trimming were deduced from the DNA. The table shows 210,000 or so clones, with 89% occurring only once. Germline CDR1 reads SQVTM; CDR2 reads ANQGSEA. The CDR3 contains 14 residues. Trimming removed 6 bases at V and 4 bases at J, with 13 bases between. This clonotype originated in a woman in her thirties or forties with acute or convalescent COVID-19. The sequenced sample consisted of peripheral blood. The chain carries TRBV29-1 and TRBJ1-6, with no clear D. CDR3 sequence: CSVRAANYNSPLHF. The CDR3 region has the DNA TGCAGCGTACGCGCGGCAAATTATAATTCACCCCTCCACTTT. Complete variable domain (other parts from reference TRBV29-1 and TRBJ1-6): SAVISQKPSRDICQRGTSLTIQCQVDSQVTMMFWYRQQPGQSLTLIATANQGSEATYESGFVIDKFPISRPNLTFSTLTVSNMSPEDSSIYLCSVRAANYNSPLHFGNGTRLTVT.